This T cell receptor beta chain was recovered during a study of OX40 agonist ivuxolimab in advanced cancers. As for the study in general: Patients enrolled in dose escalation were diagnosed with hepatocellular carcinoma, melanoma, renal cell or head and neck cancer.

The protocol was immunoSEQ multiplex PCR, while the TCRdb copy is restricted to in-frame clones and leaves out a portion. The data show about 71,000 clones, about 81% seen once. Germline V gene data show CDR1 as SEHNR and CDR2 as FQNEAQ (reference sequence). The CDR3 spans 15 residues. Losses at the gene ends were 2 bases for V and 2 bases for J; bases not matched to a gene: 5. In regard to this clone: Its cognate antigen is unknown.

General study findings and limits: At 0.1-3.0 mg/kg, partial responders had clonal expansion among the lowest observed. The study observed clonal expansion of CD4+ and CD8+ blood T cells by week 6 at 0.1 to 3.0 mg/kg. CD8+ T cells averaged more expanded clones than CD4+.

The sample here was CD4+ or CD8+ T cells sorted from blood, taken in a trial of the OX40 agonist ivuxolimab. The V and J genes are TRBV7-9 and TRBJ2-5; 7 nucleotides match TRBD2. The receptor's source is an adult with an advanced solid tumor such as melanoma, head and neck, liver or kidney cancer. This CDR3 reads CASSLRLAVQETQYF. The CDR3 nucleotides are TGTGCCAGCAGCTTAAGGCTAGCGGTGCAAGAGACCCAGTACTTC.